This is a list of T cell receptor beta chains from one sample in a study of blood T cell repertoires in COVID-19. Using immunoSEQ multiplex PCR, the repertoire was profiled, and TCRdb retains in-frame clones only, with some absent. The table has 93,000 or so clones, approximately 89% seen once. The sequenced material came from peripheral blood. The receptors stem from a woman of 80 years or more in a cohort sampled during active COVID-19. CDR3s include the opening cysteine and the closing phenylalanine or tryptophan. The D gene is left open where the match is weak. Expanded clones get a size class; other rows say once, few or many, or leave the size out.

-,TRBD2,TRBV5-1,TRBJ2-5,CASSEGTRASQETQYF,TGCGCCAGCAGCGAAGGGACTAGGGCTTCCCAAGAGACCCAGTACTTC
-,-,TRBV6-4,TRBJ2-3,CASSEGDPVWEADTQYF,TGTGCCAGCAGTGAAGGGGACCCAGTGTGGGAGGCAGATACGCAGTATTTT
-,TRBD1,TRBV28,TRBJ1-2,CASSPPRQGSYGYTF,TGTGCCAGCAGTCCCCCTCGACAGGGATCATATGGCTACACCTTC
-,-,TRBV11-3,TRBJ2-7,CASSVRAGTYEQYF,TGTGCCAGCAGCGTTCGTGCCGGGACCTACGAGCAGTACTTC
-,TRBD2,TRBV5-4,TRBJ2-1,CASSLPTSGSGNEQFF,TGTGCCAGCAGCCTTCCGACTAGCGGGAGTGGGAATGAGCAGTTCTTC
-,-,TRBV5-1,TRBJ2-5,CASQEGTRETQYF,TGCGCCAGCCAAGAGGGAACCCGAGAGACCCAGTACTTC
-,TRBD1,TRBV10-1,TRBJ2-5,CASAGQGGETQYF,TGCGCCAGCGCAGGACAGGGTGGCGAGACCCAGTACTTC
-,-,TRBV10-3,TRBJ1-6,CAISEVQGGIVDSPLHF,TGTGCCATCAGTGAGGTTCAGGGTGGGATAGTTGATTCACCCCTCCACTTT
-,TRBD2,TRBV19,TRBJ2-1,CASSIFLAGGDEQFF,TGTGCCAGTAGTATCTTCCTAGCGGGGGGCGATGAGCAGTTCTTC
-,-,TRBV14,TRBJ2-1,CASSQLSVYNEQFF,TGTGCCAGCAGCCAATTGTCAGTGTACAATGAGCAGTTCTTC
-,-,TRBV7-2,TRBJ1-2,CASSLFVTDYGYTF,TGTGCCAGCAGCTTATTCGTGACAGACTATGGCTACACCTTC
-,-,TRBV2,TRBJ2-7,CASTEQGAPYEQYF,TGTGCCAGCACGGAACAGGGAGCACCCTACGAGCAGTACTTC
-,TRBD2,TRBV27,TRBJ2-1,CASTRLAGGLSSYNEQFF,TGTGCCAGCACCCGACTAGCGGGAGGACTGAGCTCCTACAATGAGCAGTTCTTC
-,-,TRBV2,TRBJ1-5,CASNPGAGNQPQHF,TGTGCCAGCAACCCGGGCGCGGGGAATCAGCCCCAGCATTTT
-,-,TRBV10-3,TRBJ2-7,CAISEAGLNYEQYF,TGTGCCATCAGTGAGGCGGGACTCAACTACGAGCAGTACTTC
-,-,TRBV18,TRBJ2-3,CASSPEADTQYF,TGTGCCAGCTCACCAGAAGCGGATACGCAGTATTTT
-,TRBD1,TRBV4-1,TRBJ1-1,CASSQPGQGMNTEAFF,TGCGCCAGCAGCCAGCCGGGACAGGGAATGAACACTGAAGCTTTCTTT
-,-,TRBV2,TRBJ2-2,CASSEGLRQTGELFF,TGTGCCAGCAGTGAAGGCCTTAGACAGACCGGGGAGCTGTTTTTT
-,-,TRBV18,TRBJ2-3,CASSPGLDTQYF,TGTGCCAGCTCACCTGGGCTAGATACGCAGTATTTT
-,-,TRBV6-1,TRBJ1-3,CASSEARHTIISGNTIYF,TGTGCCAGCAGTGAAGCAAGGCATACTATTATCTCTGGAAACACCATATATTTT
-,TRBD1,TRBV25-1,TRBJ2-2,CASSERWETGKLFF,TGTGCCAGCAGTGAAAGGTGGGAGACAGGGAAGCTGTTTTTT
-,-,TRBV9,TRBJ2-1,CASSVGIITNEQFF,TGTGCCAGCAGCGTAGGTATTATAACTAATGAGCAGTTCTTC
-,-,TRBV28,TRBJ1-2,CASRAGRDTNYGYTF,TGTGCCAGCAGGGCGGGCAGGGACACTAACTATGGCTACACCTTC
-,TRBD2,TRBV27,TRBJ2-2,CASSSPAGGPGELFF,TGTGCCAGCAGCAGTCCTGCGGGAGGGCCCGGGGAGCTGTTTTTT
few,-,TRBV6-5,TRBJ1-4,CASRTGTTNEKLFF,TGTGCCAGCAGGACGGGTACAACTAATGAAAAACTGTTTTTT
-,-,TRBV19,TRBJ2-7,CASTARGTSWEQYF,TGTGCCAGTACCGCCCGCGGGACGTCCTGGGAGCAGTACTTC
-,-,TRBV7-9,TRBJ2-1,CASSPRGLGARISYNEQFF,TGTGCCAGCAGCCCGCGGGGCCTTGGGGCCCGCATCTCCTACAATGAGCAGTTCTTC
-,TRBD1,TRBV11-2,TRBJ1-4,CASSTDRGQKLFF,TGTGCCAGCAGCACGGACAGGGGGCAAAAACTGTTTTTT
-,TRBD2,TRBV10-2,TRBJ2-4,CASSDVVLAEGNIQYF,TGCGCCAGCAGTGATGTAGTGCTAGCGGAGGGAAACATTCAGTACTTC
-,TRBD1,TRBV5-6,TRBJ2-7,CASSLDRGSHEQYF,TGTGCCAGCAGCTTGGACAGGGGTTCCCACGAGCAGTACTTC
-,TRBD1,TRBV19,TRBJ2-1,CASSIAGQAGHNEQFF,TGTGCCAGTAGTATAGCAGGACAGGCGGGTCACAATGAGCAGTTCTTC
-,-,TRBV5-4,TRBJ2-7,CASSTTRGSYEQYF,TGTGCCAGCAGCACGACGCGGGGTTCGTACGAGCAGTACTTC
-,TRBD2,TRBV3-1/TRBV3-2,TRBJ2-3,CASSQASGGAPITQYF,TGTGCCAGCAGCCAAGCTAGCGGGGGGGCTCCGATTACGCAGTATTTT
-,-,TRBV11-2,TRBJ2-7,CASTPNGQISYEQYF,TGTGCCAGCACCCCAAACGGACAGATCTCCTACGAGCAGTACTTC
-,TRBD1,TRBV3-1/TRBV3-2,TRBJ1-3,CASTSGDRAFGNTIYF,TGTGCCAGCACCTCGGGGGACAGAGCCTTCGGAAACACCATATATTTT
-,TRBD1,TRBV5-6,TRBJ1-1,CASSWDRQEAFF,TGTGCCAGCAGCTGGGACAGACAGGAAGCTTTCTTT
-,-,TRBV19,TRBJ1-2,CASSMSPARTANYGYTF,TGTGCCAGTAGTATGTCGCCAGCCCGTACAGCTAACTATGGCTACACCTTC
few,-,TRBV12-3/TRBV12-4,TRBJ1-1,CASSLRDTEAFF,TGTGCCAGCAGTTTGAGAGACACTGAAGCTTTCTTT
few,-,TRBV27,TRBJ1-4,CASSFKQGKLFF,TGTGCCAGCAGTTTTAAACAGGGAAAACTGTTTTTT
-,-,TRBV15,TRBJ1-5,CATSRVSREPQHF,TGTGCCACCAGCAGAGTCAGCCGGGAGCCCCAGCATTTT
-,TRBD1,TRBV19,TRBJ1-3,CASSSGGAIGNTIYF,TGTGCCAGTAGTTCAGGGGGCGCAATTGGAAACACCATATATTTT
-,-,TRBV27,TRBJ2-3,CASSFSRGSTDTQYF,TGTGCCAGCAGTTTTTCCCGGGGGAGCACAGATACGCAGTATTTT
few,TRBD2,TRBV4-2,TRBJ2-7,CASSQTSGASSYEQYF,TGTGCCAGCAGCCAGACTAGCGGGGCTAGCTCCTACGAGCAGTACTTC
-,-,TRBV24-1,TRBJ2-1,CATSDPKGPSGYEQFF,TGTGCCACCAGTGATCCCAAGGGTCCATCGGGGTATGAGCAGTTCTTC
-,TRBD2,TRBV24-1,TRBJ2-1,CATRSSGRGNEQFF,TGTGCCACCAGGAGTAGCGGGAGAGGCAATGAGCAGTTCTTC
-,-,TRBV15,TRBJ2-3,CATSRDTGDTQYF,TGTGCCACCAGCAGAGATACGGGAGATACGCAGTATTTT